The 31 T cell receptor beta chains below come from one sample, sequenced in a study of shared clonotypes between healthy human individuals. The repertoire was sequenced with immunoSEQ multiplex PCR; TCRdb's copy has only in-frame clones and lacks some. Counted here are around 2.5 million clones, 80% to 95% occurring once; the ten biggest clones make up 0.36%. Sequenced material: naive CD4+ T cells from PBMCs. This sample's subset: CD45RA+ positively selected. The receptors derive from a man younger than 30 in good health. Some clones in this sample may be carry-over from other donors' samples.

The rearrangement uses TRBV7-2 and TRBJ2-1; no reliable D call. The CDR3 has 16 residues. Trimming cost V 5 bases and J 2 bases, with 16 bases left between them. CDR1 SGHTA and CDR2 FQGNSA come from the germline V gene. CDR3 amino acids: CASSTAAPAAYNEQFF. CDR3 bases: TGTGCCAGCAGCACTGCGGCCCCGGCCGCCTACAATGAGCAGTTCTTC.

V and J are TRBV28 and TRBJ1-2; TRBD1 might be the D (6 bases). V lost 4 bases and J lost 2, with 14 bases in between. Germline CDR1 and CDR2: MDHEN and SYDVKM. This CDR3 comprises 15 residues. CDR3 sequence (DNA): TGTGCCAGCAGTTCTAACAGGGTGGTGAACTATGGCTACACCTTC. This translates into CASSSNRVVNYGYTF.

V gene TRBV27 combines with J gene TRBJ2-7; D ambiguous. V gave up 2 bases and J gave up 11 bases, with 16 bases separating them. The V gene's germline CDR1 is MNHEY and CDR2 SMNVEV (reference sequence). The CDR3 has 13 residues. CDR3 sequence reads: CASSLPGHQVKYF. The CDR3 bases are TGTGCCAGCAGTTTACCGGGCCATCAGGTGAAGTACTTC.

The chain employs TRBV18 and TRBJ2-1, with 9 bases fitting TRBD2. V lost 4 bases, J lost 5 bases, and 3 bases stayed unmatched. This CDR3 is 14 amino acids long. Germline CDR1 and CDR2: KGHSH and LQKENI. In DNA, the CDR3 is TGTGCCAGCTCACTAGCGGGAGCTAACAATGAGCAGTTCTTC. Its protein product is CASSLAGANNEQFF.

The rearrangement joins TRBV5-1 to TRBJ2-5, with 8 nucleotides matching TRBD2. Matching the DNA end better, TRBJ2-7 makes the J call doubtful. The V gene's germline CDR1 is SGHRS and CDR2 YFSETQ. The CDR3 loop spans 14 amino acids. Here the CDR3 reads CASSSGLGAYEQYF. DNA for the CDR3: TGCGCCAGCAGCTCGGGACTAGGAGCCTACGAGCAGTACTTC.

The DNA of the CDR3 is TGTGCCAGCAGCCAAGATCAAACTAGCGGGTACTACGAGCAGTACTTC. It codes for CASSQDQTSGYYEQYF. The genes are TRBV4-2 and TRBJ2-7, with 9 bases lining up with TRBD2. The ends lost 0 bases at V and 3 bases at J; junction bases unmatched: 6. Germline CDR1 LGHNA, CDR2 YNFKEQ. The CDR3 sequence is 16 residues long.

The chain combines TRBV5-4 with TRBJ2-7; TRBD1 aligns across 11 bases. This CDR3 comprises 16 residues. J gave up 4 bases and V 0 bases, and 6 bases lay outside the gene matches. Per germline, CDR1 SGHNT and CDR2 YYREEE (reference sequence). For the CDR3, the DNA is TGTGCCAGCAGCTTGGGTCACGGGACAGGGGGTTACGAGCAGTACTTC. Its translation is CASSLGHGTGGYEQYF.

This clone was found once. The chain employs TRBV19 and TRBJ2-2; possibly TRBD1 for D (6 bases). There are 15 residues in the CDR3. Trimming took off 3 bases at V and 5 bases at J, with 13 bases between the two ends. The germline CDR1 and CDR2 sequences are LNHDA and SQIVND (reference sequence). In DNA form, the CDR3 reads TGTGCCAGTAGTATTTGGGGGCGCAGGACCGGGGAGCTGTTTTTT. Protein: CASSIWGRRTGELFF.

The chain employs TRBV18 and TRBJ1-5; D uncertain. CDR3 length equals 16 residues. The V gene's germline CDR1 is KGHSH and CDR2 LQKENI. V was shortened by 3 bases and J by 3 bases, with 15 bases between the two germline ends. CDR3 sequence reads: CASSPPGGRPNQPQHF. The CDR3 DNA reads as TGTGCCAGCTCACCTCCCGGAGGGCGGCCCAATCAGCCCCAGCATTTT.

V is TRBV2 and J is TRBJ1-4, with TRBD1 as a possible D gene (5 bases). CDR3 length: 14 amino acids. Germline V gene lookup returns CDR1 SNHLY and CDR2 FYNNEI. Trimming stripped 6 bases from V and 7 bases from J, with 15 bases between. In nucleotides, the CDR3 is TGTGCCAGCAGGGAGGGACTCCTGCGTGAAAAACTGTTTTTT. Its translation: CASREGLLREKLFF.

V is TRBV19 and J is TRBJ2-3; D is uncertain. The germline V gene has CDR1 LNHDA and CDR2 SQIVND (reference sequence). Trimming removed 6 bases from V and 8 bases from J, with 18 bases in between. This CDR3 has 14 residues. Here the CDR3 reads CASRKELFDRTQYF. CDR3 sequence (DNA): TGTGCCAGTAGGAAGGAGCTCTTTGATCGTACGCAGTATTTT.

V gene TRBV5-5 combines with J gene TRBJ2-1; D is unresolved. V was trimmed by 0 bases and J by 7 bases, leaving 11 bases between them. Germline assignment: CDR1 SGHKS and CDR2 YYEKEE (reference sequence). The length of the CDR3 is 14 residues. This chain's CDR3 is CASSLASKWNEQFF. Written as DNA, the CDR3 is TGTGCCAGCAGCTTGGCCTCTAAGTGGAATGAGCAGTTCTTC.

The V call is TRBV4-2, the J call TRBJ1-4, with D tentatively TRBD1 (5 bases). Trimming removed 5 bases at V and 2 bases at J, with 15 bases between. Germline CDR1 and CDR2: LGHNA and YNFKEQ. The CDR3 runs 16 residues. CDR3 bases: TGTGCCAGCAGCTCCGGGGATGGGGGGACTAATGAAAAACTGTTTTTT. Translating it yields CASSSGDGGTNEKLFF.

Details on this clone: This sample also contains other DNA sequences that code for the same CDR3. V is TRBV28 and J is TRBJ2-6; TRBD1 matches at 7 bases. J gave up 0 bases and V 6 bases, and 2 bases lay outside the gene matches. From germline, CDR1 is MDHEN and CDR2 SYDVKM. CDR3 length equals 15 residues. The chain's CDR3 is CASRPGGSGANVLTF. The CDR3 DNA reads TGTGCCAGCAGGCCAGGGGGCTCTGGGGCCAACGTCCTGACTTTC.

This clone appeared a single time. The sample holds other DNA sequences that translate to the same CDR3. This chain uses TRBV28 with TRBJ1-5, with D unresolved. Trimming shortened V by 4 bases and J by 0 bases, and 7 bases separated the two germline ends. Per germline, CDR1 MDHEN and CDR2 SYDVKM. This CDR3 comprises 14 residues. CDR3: CASSSRYSNQPQHF. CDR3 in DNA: TGTGCCAGCAGTTCACGGTATAGCAATCAGCCCCAGCATTTT.

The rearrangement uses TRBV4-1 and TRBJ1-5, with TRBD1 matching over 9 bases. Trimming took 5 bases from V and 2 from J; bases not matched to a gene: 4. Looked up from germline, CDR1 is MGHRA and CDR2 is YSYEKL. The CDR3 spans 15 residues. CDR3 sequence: CASSGTGYGNQPQHF. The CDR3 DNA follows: TGCGCCAGCAGCGGGACAGGGTACGGCAATCAGCCCCAGCATTTT.

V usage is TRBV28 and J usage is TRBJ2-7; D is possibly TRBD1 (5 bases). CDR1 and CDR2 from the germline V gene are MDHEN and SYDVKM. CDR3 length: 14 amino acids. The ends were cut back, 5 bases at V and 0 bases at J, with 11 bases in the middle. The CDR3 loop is CASSLLDISYEQYF. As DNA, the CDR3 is TGTGCCAGCAGTCTTCTGGACATCTCCTACGAGCAGTACTTC.

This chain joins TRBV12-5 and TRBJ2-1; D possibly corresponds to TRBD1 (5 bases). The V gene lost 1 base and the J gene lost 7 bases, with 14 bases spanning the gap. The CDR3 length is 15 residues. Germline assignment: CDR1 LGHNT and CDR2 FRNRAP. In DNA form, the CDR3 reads TGTGCTAGTGGTTTGGGTTTAAAGGGGCTTAATGAGCAGTTCTTC. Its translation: CASGLGLKGLNEQFF.

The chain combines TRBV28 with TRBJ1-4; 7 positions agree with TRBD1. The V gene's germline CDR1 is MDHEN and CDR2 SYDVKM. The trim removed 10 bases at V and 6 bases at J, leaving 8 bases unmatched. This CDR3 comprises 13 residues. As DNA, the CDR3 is TGTGCCATACTTCCAGGGACAGATGAAAAACTGTTTTTT. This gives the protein CAILPGTDEKLFF. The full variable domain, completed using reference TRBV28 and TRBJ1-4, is DVKVTQSSRYLVKRTGEKVFLECVQDMDHENMFWYRQDPGLGLRLIYFSYDVKMKEKGDIPEGYSVSREKKERFSLILESASTNQTSMYLCAILPGTDEKLFFGSGTQLSVL.

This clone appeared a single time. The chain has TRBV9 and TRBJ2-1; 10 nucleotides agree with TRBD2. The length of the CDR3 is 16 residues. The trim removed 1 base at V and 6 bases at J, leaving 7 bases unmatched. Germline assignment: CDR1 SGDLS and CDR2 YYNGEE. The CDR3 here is CASSVPGLAEVNEQFF. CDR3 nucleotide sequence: TGTGCCAGCAGCGTACCTGGACTAGCGGAGGTCAATGAGCAGTTCTTC.

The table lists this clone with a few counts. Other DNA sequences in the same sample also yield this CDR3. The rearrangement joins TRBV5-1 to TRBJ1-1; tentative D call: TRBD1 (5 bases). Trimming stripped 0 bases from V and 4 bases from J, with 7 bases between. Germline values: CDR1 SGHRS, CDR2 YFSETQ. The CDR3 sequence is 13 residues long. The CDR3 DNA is TGCGCCAGCAGCTTGGGGGACGGCACTGAAGCTTTCTTT. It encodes CASSLGDGTEAFF.

The CDR3 is CSVGPGANYEQYF. DNA for the CDR3: TGCAGCGTTGGCCCCGGGGCCAATTACGAGCAGTACTTC. V is TRBV29-1 and J is TRBJ2-7, with D perhaps given as TRBD1 or TRBD2 (5 bases each). In germline, CDR1 is SQVTM, CDR2 ANQGSEA. V was trimmed by 4 bases and J by 4 bases, leaving 14 bases between them. The CDR3 has 13 amino acids.

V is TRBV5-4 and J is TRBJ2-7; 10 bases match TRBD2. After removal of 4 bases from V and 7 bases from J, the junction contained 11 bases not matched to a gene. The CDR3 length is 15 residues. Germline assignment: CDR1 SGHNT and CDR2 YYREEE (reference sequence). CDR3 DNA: TGTGCCAGCAGCCCCACTAGCGGGACACTCTATGAGCAGTACTTC. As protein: CASSPTSGTLYEQYF.

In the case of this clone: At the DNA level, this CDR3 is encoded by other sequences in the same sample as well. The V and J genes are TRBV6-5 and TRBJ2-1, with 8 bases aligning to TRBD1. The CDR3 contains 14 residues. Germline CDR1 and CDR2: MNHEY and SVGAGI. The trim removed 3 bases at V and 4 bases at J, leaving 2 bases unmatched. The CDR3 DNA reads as TGTGCCAGCAGTTATCAGGGGGCGTACAATGAGCAGTTCTTC. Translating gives CASSYQGAYNEQFF.

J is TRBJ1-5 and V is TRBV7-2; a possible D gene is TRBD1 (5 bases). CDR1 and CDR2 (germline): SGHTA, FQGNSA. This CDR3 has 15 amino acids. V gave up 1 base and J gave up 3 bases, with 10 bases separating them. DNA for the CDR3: TGTGCCAGCAGCTTAGACGGGACTTACAATCAGCCCCAGCATTTT. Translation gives CASSLDGTYNQPQHF.

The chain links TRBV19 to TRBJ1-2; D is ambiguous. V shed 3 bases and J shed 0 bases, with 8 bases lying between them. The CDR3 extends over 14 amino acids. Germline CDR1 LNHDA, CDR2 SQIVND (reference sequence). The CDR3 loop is CASSMAITNYGYTF. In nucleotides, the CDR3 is TGTGCCAGTAGTATGGCTATTACTAACTATGGCTACACCTTC.

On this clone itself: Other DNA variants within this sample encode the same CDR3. Here the CDR3 DNA reads TGTGCCAGTAGTATCGGGGTTTACAATGAGCAGTTCTTC. This codes for CASSIGVYNEQFF. This rearrangement joins TRBV19 to TRBJ2-1; a weak D match, TRBD2 (5 bases). The CDR3 loop spans 13 amino acids. The V gene's germline CDR1 is LNHDA and CDR2 SQIVND (reference sequence). The V end was cut by 3 bases, the J end by 4 bases, with 7 bases between.

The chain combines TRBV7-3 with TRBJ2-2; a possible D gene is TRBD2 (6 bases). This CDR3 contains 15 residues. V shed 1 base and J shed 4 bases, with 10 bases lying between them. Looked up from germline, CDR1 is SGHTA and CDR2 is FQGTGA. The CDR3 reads CASSLNQAGTGELFF. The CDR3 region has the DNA TGTGCCAGCAGCTTAAACCAAGCGGGCACCGGGGAGCTGTTTTTT.

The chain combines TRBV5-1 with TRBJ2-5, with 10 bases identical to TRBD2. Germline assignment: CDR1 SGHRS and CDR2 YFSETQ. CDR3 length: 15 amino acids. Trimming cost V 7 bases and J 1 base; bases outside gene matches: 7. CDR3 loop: CASGPSGRAQETQYF. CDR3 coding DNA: TGCGCCAGCGGCCCCAGCGGGAGGGCCCAAGAGACCCAGTACTTC. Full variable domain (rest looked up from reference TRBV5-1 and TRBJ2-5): KAGVTQTPRYLIKTRGQQVTLSCSPISGHRSVSWYQQTPGQGLQFLFEYFSETQRNKGNFPGRFSGRQFSNSRSEMNVSTLELGDSALYLCASGPSGRAQETQYFGPGTRLLVL.

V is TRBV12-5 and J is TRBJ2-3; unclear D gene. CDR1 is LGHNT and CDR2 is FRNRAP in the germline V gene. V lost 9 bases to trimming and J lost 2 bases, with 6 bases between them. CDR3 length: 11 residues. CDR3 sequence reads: CASSVTDTQYF. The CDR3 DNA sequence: TGTGCTAGCTCGGTCACAGATACGCAGTATTTT.

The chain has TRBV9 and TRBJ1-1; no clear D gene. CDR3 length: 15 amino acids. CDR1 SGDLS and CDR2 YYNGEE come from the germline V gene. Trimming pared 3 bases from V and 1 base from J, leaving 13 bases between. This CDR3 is CASSAISGWNTEAFF. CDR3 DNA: TGTGCCAGCAGCGCAATCTCAGGTTGGAACACTGAAGCTTTCTTT.